Given below is one T cell receptor beta chain in context. The CDR3 length is 17 residues. In germline, CDR1 is SGHTA, CDR2 FQGNSA. Trimming stripped 3 bases from V and 0 bases from J, with 18 bases between. This entry comes from a study of cytotoxic CD8 clonotypes in ibrutinib-treated CLL. Study in general: Patient counts were around 12 relapsed/refractory, over 14 treatment-naive and about 18 IGHV unmutated.

TCRdb's copy holds only in-frame clones and misses some; the assay was immunoSEQ multiplex PCR. Of about 24,000 clones in the sample, approximately 80% were seen once. This sequence was found in a human donor with chronic lymphocytic leukemia. The chain couples TRBV7-2 to TRBJ2-7; weak D call: TRBD2 (5 bases). The specimen was PBMCs, collected before ibrutinib treatment. CDR3 in DNA: TGTGCCAGCAGCTTCTTGGGCGGACTCCCAACCTCCTACGAGCAGTACTTC. It encodes CASSFLGGLPTSYEQYF.